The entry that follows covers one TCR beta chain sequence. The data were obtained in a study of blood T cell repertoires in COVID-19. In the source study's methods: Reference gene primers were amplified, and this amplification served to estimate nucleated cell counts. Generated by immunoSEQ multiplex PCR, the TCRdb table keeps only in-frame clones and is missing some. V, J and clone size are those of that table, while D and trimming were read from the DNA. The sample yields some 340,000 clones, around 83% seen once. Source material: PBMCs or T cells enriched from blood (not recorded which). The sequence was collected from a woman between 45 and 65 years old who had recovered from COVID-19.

CDR3 amino acids: CASSKDRVAYEQYF. The CDR3 nucleotides read TGTGCCAGCTCAAAAGACAGGGTAGCCTACGAGCAGTACTTC. The chain employs TRBV18 and TRBJ2-7, with TRBD1 matching over 7 bases. CDR3 length equals 14 residues. Germline V CDR1 and CDR2: KGHSH, LQKENI. V dropped 5 bases and J dropped 2; count of bases not matched to a gene: 6.